The entry below describes one TCR beta chain. Antigen specificity is unknown. Data came from immunoSEQ multiplex PCR; TCRdb stores just in-frame clones and leaves some out. The sample records 3,700 or so clones, over 60% being singletons. This entry is derived from a study of CD4+ T cells in melanoma. General study findings and limits: Neoantigen-specific CD4+ T cells in melanoma reportedly had diverse differentiation states. A reported correlation linked neoantigen-specific CD4+ T cells to CD8+, macrophage and B cell function.

CDR3 length: 12 amino acids. Per the germline V gene, CDR1 is MNHEY and CDR2 is SVGAGI. The ends lost 8 bases at V and 3 bases at J; junction bases unmatched: 2. The specimen sequenced was cells from a culture (not recorded whether cultured in vitro). J is TRBJ2-7 and V is TRBV6-5, with TRBD2 identical over 9 bases. The receptor was derived from a human donor with melanoma. The CDR3 spells CASGAGGYEQYF. The DNA for the CDR3 is TGTGCCAGCGGAGCGGGAGGCTACGAGCAGTACTTC.